This T cell receptor (beta chain) was sequenced in a study of blood T cells in healthy people across ages. A second PCR of about 6 to 11 cycles used a sample-barcoded 5' primer and a J-beta primer mix. TCRdb processed the 5' RACE reads anew with MiXCR; each CDR3 protein has one entry. The sample includes about 1 million distinct CDR3 sequences, under 30% seen only once; the top ten take around 0.75%. Trimming removed 5 bases at V and 4 bases at J, with 17 bases between. Germline V gene lookup returns CDR1 SGHTA and CDR2 FQGNSA. The CDR3 is 16 amino acids. The same sample was also studied in work on T cells of mothers and their children.

The receptor's source is a girl under 10 years old in good health. The chain is built from TRBV7-2 and TRBJ2-2; maybe TRBD2 (7 bases). What was sequenced was blood. The chain's CDR3 is CASSPRGGGPTGELFF. The CDR3 DNA sequence: TGTGCCAGCAGCCCAAGGGGGGGGGGCCCCACCGGGGAGCTGTTTTTT.